Given below is one T cell receptor (beta chain) in context. The data stem from a study of blood T cell repertoires in COVID-19. About the research overall: Donors in the United States, Italy and Spain gave samples during acute or convalescent COVID-19. T cells, B-cell-depleted T cells, or PBMCs supplied cDNA or gDNA.

Sequencing was performed with immunoSEQ multiplex PCR; in TCRdb, only in-frame clones are kept and a portion is missing. The sample has 110,000 to 150,000 clones, around nine tenths seen once. This TCR derives from a man aged 45-65 years with active or convalescent COVID-19. Sequences were obtained from peripheral blood.

CDR3 region: CASSMELAGGNHEQYF. The CDR3 DNA sequence: TGTGCCAGTAGTATGGAACTAGCGGGAGGAAACCACGAGCAGTACTTC. The genes are TRBV19 and TRBJ2-7, with TRBD2 matching over 12 bases. This CDR3 has 16 residues. V lost 3 bases, J lost 5 bases, and 8 bases stayed unmatched. CDR1 and CDR2 from the germline V gene are LNHDA and SQIVND (reference sequence).